The next 10 T cell receptor beta chains were all read from a single sample in a study of blood T cell repertoires in COVID-19. Sequencing used immunoSEQ multiplex PCR; TCRdb keeps in-frame clones, though not all of them. Here the sample spans approximately 180,000 clones, roughly 89% being singletons. The sample taken for sequencing was PBMCs or T cells enriched from blood (not recorded which). These receptors were taken from a woman aged 40-49 years with acute COVID-19.

This sequence joins TRBV7-2 and TRBJ2-5; D possibly corresponds to TRBD2 (6 bases). With 7 bases removed from V and 7 bases from J, the gap between germline ends came to 16 bases. The CDR3 consists of 13 residues. Germline CDR1 reads SGHTA; CDR2 reads FQGNSA. The CDR3 nucleotides are TGTGCCAGCATCGCGGCGGGGTATGCGACCCAGTACTTC. It is translated as CASIAAGYATQYF. The full variable domain, rest sourced from reference TRBV7-2 and TRBJ2-5, is GAGVSQSPSNKVTEKGKDVELRCDPISGHTALYWYRQSLGQGLEFLIYFQGNSAPDKSGLPSDRFSAERTGGSVSTLTIQRTQQEDSAVYLCASIAAGYATQYFGPGTRLLVL.

This chain links TRBV7-2 with TRBJ2-3, with 12 bases lining up with TRBD2. The length of the CDR3 is 16 residues. With V trimmed by 5 bases and J by 0 bases, 3 bases remained unmatched. Germline V lookup: CDR1 SGHTA, CDR2 FQGNSA. CDR3 sequence reads: CASSVTSGGSTDTQYF. The CDR3 DNA follows: TGTGCCAGCAGCGTTACTAGCGGGGGGAGCACAGATACGCAGTATTTT.

This chain uses TRBV4-1 with TRBJ2-5; 11 nucleotides align to TRBD2. CDR3 length equals 14 residues. V was pared by 2 bases and J by 7 bases, with 3 bases of the junction left unmatched. Germline V CDR1 and CDR2: MGHRA, YSYEKL. CDR3 amino acids: CASSQLSGGATQYF. The CDR3 DNA follows: TGCGCCAGCAGCCAACTTAGCGGGGGGGCGACCCAGTACTTC.

The rearrangement uses TRBV5-4 and TRBJ2-3; 11 bases align to TRBD2. Trimming at V came to 3 bases and at J to 4 bases, leaving 4 bases not matched to a gene. The CDR3 spans 15 residues. CDR1 is SGHNT, CDR2 YYREEE, per germline (reference sequence). CDR3 residues: CASSSVAGGSDTQYF. The CDR3 bases are TGTGCCAGCAGCTCCGTAGCGGGAGGGTCAGATACGCAGTATTTT.

The rearrangement links TRBV6-5 to TRBJ2-7, with a tentative D call TRBD2 (6 bases). V was trimmed by 10 bases and J by 3 bases, leaving 16 bases between them. This CDR3 is 13 amino acids long. Germline CDR1 reads MNHEY; CDR2 reads SVGAGI. CDR3 coding DNA: TGTGCCACCGACGGGACTGGGATCTACGAGCAGTACTTC. It translates to CATDGTGIYEQYF.

The rearrangement links TRBV7-9 to TRBJ1-1; D gene unclear. The CDR3 contains 17 residues. Germline V gene data show CDR1 as SEHNR and CDR2 as FQNEAQ (reference sequence). V dropped 4 bases and J dropped 1 base, with 19 bases sitting between them. CDR3 residues: CASSSELGRGTNTEAFF. Written as DNA, the CDR3 is TGTGCCAGCAGCTCTGAACTTGGTCGGGGAACGAACACTGAAGCTTTCTTT.

V gene TRBV20-1 combines with J gene TRBJ2-7; D possibly corresponds to TRBD1 (5 bases). Germline CDR1 DFQATT, CDR2 SNEGSKA (reference sequence). Trimming removed 3 bases at V and 5 bases at J, with 11 bases between. This CDR3 is 12 amino acids long. CDR3 DNA: TGCAGTGCTAGTCGGGCAGGGCACGAGCAGTACTTC. It specifies CSASRAGHEQYF.

The V gene is TRBV27, the J gene TRBJ2-5; D is possibly TRBD1 (5 bases). The CDR3 length is 14 residues. Germline lookup yields CDR1 MNHEY and CDR2 SMNVEV (reference sequence). V was clipped by 5 bases and J by 0 bases, with 10 bases between them. The chain's CDR3 is CASSPDSYQETQYF. CDR3 nucleotides: TGTGCCAGCAGTCCAGACAGTTACCAAGAGACCCAGTACTTC.

About this clone: Other DNA sequences in the same sample also yield this CDR3. J is TRBJ2-7 and V is TRBV19; 10 bases match TRBD1. The germline gives CDR1 LNHDA, CDR2 SQIVND (reference sequence). The CDR3 has 14 amino acids. V lost 3 bases, J lost 2 bases, and 1 base stayed unmatched. The CDR3 reads CASSIGQGAYEQYF. The CDR3 DNA reads as TGTGCCAGTAGTATTGGACAGGGGGCCTACGAGCAGTACTTC. Using reference TRBV19 and TRBJ2-7 for the parts outside the CDR3, the full variable domain is DGGITQSPKYLFRKEGQNVTLSCEQNLNHDAMYWYRQDPGQGLRLIYYSQIVNDFQKGDIAEGYSVSREKKESFPLTVTSAQKNPTAFYLCASSIGQGAYEQYFGPGTRLTVT.

The table lists this clone with a count of one. This sequence joins TRBV9 and TRBJ2-1, with D hard to call. Trimming cost V 4 bases and J 9 bases, with 17 bases left between them. CDR1 SGDLS and CDR2 YYNGEE come from the germline V gene. The CDR3 consists of 14 residues. In nucleotides, the CDR3 is TGTGCCAGCAGCCCCTCCCGCGGCAATCCTGAGCAGTTCTTC. Encoded protein: CASSPSRGNPEQFF. The full variable domain, with the rest looked up from reference TRBV9 and TRBJ2-1, is DSGVTQTPKHLITATGQRVTLRCSPRSGDLSVYWYQQSLDQGLQFLIQYYNGEERAKGNILERFSAQQFPDLHSELNLSSLELGDSALYFCASSPSRGNPEQFFGPGTRLTVL.